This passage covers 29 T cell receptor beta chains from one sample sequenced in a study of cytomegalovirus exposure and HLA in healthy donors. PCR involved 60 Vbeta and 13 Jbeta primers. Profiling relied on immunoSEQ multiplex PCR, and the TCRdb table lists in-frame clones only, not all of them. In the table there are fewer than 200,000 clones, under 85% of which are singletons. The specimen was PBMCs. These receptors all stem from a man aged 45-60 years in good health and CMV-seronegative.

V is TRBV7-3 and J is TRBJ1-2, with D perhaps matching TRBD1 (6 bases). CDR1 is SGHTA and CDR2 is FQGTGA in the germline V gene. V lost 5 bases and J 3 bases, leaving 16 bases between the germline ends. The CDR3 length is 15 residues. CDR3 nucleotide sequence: TGTGCCAGCAGCCCAGGACAGAGCGCACACTATGGCTACACCTTC. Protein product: CASSPGQSAHYGYTF.

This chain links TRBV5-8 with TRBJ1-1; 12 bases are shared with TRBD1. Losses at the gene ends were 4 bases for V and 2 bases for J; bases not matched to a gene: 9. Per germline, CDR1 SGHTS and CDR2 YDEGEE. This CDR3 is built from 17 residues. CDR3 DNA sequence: TGTGCCAGCAGCCTGACCGGGACAGGGGGCGCAAACACTGAAGCTTTCTTT. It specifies CASSLTGTGGANTEAFF.

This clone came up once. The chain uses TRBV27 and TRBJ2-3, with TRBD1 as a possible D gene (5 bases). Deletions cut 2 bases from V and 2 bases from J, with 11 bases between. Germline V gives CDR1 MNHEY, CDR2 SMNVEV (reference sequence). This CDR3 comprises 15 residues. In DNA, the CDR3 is TGTGCCAGCAGTTTAATTATGGGGCCCACAGATACGCAGTATTTT. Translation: CASSLIMGPTDTQYF.

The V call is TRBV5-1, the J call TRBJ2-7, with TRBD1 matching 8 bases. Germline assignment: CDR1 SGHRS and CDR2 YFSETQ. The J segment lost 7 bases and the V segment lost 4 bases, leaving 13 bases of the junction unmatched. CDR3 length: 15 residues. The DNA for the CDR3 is TGCGCCAGCAGCCCAACAGGGGGGACCCTGGGAGAGCAGTACTTC. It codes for CASSPTGGTLGEQYF.

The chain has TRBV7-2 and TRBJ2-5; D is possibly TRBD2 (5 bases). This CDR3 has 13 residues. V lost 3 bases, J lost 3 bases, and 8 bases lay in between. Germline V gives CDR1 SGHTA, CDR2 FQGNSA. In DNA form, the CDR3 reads TGTGCCAGCAGCTTCTCGGGGAAAGAGACCCAGTACTTC. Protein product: CASSFSGKETQYF.

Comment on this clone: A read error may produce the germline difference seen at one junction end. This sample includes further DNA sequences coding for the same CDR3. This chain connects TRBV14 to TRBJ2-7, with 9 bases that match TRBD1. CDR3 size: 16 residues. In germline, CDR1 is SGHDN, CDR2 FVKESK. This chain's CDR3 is CASSSETGTGYHEQYF. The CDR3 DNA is TGTGCCAGCAGCTCAGAAACCGGGACAGGGTACCACGAGCAGTACTTT.

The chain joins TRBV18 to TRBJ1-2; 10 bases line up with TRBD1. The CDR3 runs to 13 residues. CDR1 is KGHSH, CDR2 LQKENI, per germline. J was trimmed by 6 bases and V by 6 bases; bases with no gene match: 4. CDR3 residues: CASSPGQGHGYTF. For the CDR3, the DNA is TGTGCCAGCTCGCCGGGACAGGGGCATGGCTACACCTTC. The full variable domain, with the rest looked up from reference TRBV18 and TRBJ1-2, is NAGVMQNPRHLVRRRGQEARLRCSPMKGHSHVYWYRQLPEEGLKFMVYLQKENIIDESGMPKERFSAEFPKEGPSILRIQQVVRGDSAAYFCASSPGQGHGYTFGSGTRLTVV.

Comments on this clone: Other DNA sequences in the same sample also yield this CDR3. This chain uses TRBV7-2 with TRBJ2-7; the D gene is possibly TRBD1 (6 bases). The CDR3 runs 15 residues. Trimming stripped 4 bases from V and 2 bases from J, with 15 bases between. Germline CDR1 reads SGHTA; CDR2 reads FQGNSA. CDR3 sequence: CASSSQGGVPYEQYF. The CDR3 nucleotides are TGTGCCAGCAGCTCTCAAGGGGGAGTTCCCTACGAGCAGTACTTC.

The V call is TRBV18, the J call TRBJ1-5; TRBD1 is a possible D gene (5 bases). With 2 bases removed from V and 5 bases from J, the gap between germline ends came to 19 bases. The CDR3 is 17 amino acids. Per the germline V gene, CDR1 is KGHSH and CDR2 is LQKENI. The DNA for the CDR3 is TGTGCCAGCTCACCATTATCTGCCGTCCAGGGTTATCAGCCCCAGCATTTT. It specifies CASSPLSAVQGYQPQHF.

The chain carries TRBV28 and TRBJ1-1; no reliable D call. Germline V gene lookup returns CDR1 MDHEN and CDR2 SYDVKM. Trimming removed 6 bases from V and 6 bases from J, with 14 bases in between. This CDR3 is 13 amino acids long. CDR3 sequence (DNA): TGTGCCAGCAGCCACGGCGGGGTGCCTGAAGCTTTCTTT. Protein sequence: CASSHGGVPEAFF.

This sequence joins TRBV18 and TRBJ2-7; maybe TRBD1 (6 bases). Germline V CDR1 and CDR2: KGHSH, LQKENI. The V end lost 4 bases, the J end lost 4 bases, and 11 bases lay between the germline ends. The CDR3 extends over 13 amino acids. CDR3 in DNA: TGTGCCAGCTCACTACGGACAGATTACGAGCAGTACTTC. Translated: CASSLRTDYEQYF.

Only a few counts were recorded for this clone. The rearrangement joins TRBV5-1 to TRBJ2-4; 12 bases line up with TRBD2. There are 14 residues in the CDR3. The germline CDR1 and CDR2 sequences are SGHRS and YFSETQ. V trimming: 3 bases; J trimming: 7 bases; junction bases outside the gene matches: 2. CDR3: CASSSSGRGNIQYF. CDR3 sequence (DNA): TGCGCCAGCAGCTCTAGCGGGAGGGGGAACATTCAGTACTTC.

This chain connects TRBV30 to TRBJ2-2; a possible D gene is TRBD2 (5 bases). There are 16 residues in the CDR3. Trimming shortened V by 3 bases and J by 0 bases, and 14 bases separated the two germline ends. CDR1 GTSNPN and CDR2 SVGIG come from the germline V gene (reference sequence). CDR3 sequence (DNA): TGTGCCTGGAGGACGGGGAGTTGGGCGAACACCGGGGAGCTGTTTTTT. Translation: CAWRTGSWANTGELFF.

CDR3: CASKQTGVSSYEQYF. CDR3 DNA: TGTGCCAGCAAGCAGACAGGGGTCAGCTCCTACGAGCAGTACTTC. The V gene is TRBV6-1, the J gene TRBJ2-5, with 8 positions matching TRBD1. The tail of the sequence fits TRBJ2-7 better, so the J call may be wrong. CDR3 length: 15 residues. Germline CDR1 reads MNHNS; CDR2 reads SASEGT.

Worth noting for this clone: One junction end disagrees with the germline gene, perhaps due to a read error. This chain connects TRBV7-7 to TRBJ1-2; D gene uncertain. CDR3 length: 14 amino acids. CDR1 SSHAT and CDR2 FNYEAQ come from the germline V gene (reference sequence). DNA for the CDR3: TGTGCTAGCACCCAGCTTAGCGGGGAAGTCGGCTACACCTTC. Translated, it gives CASTQLSGEVGYTF.

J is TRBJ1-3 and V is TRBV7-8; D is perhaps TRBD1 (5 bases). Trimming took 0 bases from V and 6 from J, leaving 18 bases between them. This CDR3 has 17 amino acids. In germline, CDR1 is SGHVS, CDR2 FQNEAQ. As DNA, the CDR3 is TGTGCCAGCAGCTTAGCGCGGGGGGTCGTGCCTGAAAACACCATATATTTT. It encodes CASSLARGVVPENTIYF.

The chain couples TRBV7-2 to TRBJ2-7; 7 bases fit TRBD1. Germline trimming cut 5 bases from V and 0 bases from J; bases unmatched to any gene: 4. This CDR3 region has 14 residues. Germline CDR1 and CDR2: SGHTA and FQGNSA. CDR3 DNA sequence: TGTGCCAGCAGCCCGGGACAGTACTCCTACGAGCAGTACTTC. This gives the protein CASSPGQYSYEQYF.

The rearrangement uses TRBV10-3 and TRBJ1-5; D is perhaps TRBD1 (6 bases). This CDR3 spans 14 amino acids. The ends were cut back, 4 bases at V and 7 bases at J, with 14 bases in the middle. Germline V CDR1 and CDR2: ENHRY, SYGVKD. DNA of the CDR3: TGTGCCATCAGTGGGGGGCAGGGAGGGCAGCCCCAGCATTTT. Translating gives CAISGGQGGQPQHF.

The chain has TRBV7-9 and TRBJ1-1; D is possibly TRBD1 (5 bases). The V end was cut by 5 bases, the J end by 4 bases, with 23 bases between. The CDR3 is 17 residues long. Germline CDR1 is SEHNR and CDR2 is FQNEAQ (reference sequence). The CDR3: CASSERFDRRRSTEAFF. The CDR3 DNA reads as TGTGCCAGCAGCGAAAGGTTTGACAGACGACGGAGCACTGAAGCTTTCTTT.

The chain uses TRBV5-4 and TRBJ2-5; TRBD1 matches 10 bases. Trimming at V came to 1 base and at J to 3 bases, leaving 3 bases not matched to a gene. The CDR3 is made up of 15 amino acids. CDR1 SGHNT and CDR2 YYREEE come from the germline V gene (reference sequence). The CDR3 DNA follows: TGTGCCAGCAGCTTGCTGGGGACAGGGGAAGAGACCCAGTACTTC. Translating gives CASSLLGTGEETQYF.

The CDR3 sequence: CASSLGANSPLHF. In DNA form, the CDR3 reads TGTGCCAGCAGCTTAGGGGCCAATTCACCCCTCCACTTT. The V and J genes are TRBV7-3 and TRBJ1-6, with TRBD1 as a possible D gene (5 bases). Trimming removed 2 bases from V and 7 bases from J, with 6 bases in between. Germline CDR1 SGHTA, CDR2 FQGTGA. CDR3 length: 13 residues.

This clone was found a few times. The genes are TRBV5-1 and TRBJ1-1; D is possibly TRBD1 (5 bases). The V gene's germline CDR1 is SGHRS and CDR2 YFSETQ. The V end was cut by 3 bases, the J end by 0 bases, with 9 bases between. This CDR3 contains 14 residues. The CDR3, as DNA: TGCGCCAGCAGCTCGGGGGGGGTGAACACTGAAGCTTTCTTT. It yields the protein CASSSGGVNTEAFF.

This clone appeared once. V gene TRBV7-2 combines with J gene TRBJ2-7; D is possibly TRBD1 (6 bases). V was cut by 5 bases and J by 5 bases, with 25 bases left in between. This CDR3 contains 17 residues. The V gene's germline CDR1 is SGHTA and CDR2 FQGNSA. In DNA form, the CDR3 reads TGTGCCAGCAGCCCGACGAAGACAGGAAGCGAGACCAACGAGCAGTACTTC. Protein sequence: CASSPTKTGSETNEQYF.

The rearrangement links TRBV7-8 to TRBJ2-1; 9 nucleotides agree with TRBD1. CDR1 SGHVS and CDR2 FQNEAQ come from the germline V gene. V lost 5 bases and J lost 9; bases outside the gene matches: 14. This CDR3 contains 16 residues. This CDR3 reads CASSLTRDRVSSEQFF. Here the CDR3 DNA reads TGTGCCAGCAGCCTCACCCGGGACAGGGTGTCAAGTGAGCAGTTCTTC.

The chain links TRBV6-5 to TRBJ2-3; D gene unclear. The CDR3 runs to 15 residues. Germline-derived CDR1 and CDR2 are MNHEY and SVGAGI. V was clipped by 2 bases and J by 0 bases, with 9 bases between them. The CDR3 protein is CASSYAATSTDTQYF. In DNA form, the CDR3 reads TGTGCCAGCAGTTACGCGGCTACTAGCACAGATACGCAGTATTTT.

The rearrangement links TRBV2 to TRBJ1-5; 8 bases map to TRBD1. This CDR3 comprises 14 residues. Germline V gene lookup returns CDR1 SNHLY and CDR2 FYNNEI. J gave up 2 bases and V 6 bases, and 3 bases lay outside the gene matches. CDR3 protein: CASRDRGGNQPQHF. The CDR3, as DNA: TGTGCCAGCAGAGACAGGGGCGGCAATCAGCCCCAGCATTTT.

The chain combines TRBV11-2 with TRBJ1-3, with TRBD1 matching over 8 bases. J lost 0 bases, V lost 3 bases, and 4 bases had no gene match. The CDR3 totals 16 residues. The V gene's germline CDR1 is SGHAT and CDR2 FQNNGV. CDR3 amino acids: CASSLTGALSGNTIYF. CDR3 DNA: TGTGCCAGCAGCTTGACAGGGGCCCTCTCTGGAAACACCATATATTTT.

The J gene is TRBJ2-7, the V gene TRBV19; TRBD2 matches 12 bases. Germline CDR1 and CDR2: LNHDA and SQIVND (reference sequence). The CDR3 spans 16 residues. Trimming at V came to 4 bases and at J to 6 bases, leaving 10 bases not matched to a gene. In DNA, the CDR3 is TGTGCCAGTAGTAAATCTAGCGGGAGGGCCCTCGCCGAGCAGTACTTC. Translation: CASSKSSGRALAEQYF.

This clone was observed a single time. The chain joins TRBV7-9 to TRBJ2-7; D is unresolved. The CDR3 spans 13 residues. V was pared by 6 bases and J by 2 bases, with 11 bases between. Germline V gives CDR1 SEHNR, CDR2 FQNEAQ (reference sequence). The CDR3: CASRSDTAYEQYF. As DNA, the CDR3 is TGTGCCAGCAGATCAGACACCGCCTACGAGCAGTACTTC.